The 28 T cell receptor beta chains in this list originate from one sample, sequenced in a study of ipilimumab plus nivolumab after autologous stem cell transplantation. Profiling relied on immunoSEQ multiplex PCR, and the TCRdb table lists in-frame clones only, not all of them. The table includes 43,000 or so clones, 88% detected once. The material sequenced was PBMCs, taken in a trial of ipilimumab plus nivolumab as post-transplant consolidation. The source is a male donor with multiple myeloma.

The chain joins TRBV14 to TRBJ2-1, with TRBD2 matching 12 bases. Germline V gene data show CDR1 as SGHDN and CDR2 as FVKESK. The CDR3 is made up of 16 amino acids. With 4 bases clipped from V and 3 bases from J, the junction kept 4 bases outside the gene matches. CDR3 DNA: TGTGCCAGCAGCCCGCGGACTAGCGGGGTCTACAATGAGCAGTTCTTC. This codes for CASSPRTSGVYNEQFF.

V and J are TRBV2 and TRBJ2-5; TRBD2 is a possible D gene (6 bases). The V gene lost 8 bases and the J gene lost 3 bases, with 16 bases spanning the gap. Germline V gene data show CDR1 as SNHLY and CDR2 as FYNNEI. This CDR3 contains 14 residues. CDR3 sequence reads: CASEPWTGEETQYF. For the CDR3, the DNA is TGTGCCAGCGAGCCGTGGACGGGAGAAGAGACCCAGTACTTC.

The V gene is TRBV11-1, the J gene TRBJ1-4; 9 positions match TRBD1. Germline V gene data show CDR1 as SGHAT and CDR2 as FQDESV (reference sequence). The CDR3 covers 13 residues. V trimming: 0 bases; J trimming: 10 bases; junction bases outside the gene matches: 0. CDR3 amino acids: CASSLADRGKLFF. The CDR3 DNA reads TGTGCCAGCAGCTTAGCGGACAGGGGAAAACTGTTTTTT.

The chain recombines TRBV29-1 with TRBJ2-7, with D maybe TRBD1 (6 bases). The CDR3 spans 12 residues. CDR1 is SQVTM and CDR2 is ANQGSEA in the germline V gene. V was clipped by 6 bases and J by 5 bases, with 14 bases between them. The CDR3 sequence is CSVKGDGHEQYF. For the CDR3, the DNA is TGCAGCGTCAAGGGGGACGGGCACGAGCAGTACTTC.

The rearrangement uses TRBV11-2 and TRBJ2-7, with TRBD2 as a possible D gene (6 bases). Trimming removed 5 bases at V and 3 bases at J, with 20 bases between. Germline V gene sequence: CDR1 SGHAT, CDR2 FQNNGV. The CDR3 is made up of 16 amino acids. DNA for the CDR3: TGTGCCAGCAGCCCTTTGGGTGCTCGGCGGGACTACGAGCAGTACTTC. This codes for CASSPLGARRDYEQYF.

This clone turned up a few times. The chain recombines TRBV7-2 with TRBJ2-3; 9 bases match TRBD1. The CDR3 contains 16 residues. Trimming removed 1 base from V and 2 bases from J; junction bases left unmatched: 4. Per germline, CDR1 SGHTA and CDR2 FQGNSA. In DNA, the CDR3 is TGTGCCAGCAGCTTAGAAGGACAGGGGCACACAGATACGCAGTATTTT. This translates into CASSLEGQGHTDTQYF.

The J gene is TRBJ2-1, the V gene TRBV30; 8 positions agree with TRBD2. CDR3 size: 16 residues. The V and J ends lost 4 bases and 4 bases, in that order; junction bases with no gene match: 12. Germline CDR1 GTSNPN, CDR2 SVGIG (reference sequence). In nucleotides, the CDR3 is TGTGCCTGGACCCCCGGGGGGGCCTCTTTTTACAATGAGCAGTTCTTC. As protein: CAWTPGGASFYNEQFF.

The V call is TRBV30, the J call TRBJ2-7, with 9 positions matching TRBD2. The CDR3 contains 14 residues. Germline values: CDR1 GTSNPN, CDR2 SVGIG (reference sequence). V shed 5 bases and J 3 bases; nucleotides not matched to a gene: 8. CDR3 residues: CAWGLSGGFYEQYF. The CDR3 DNA sequence: TGTGCCTGGGGGCTTAGCGGGGGATTCTACGAGCAGTACTTC.

The rearrangement links TRBV5-1 to TRBJ1-4; 7 nucleotides match TRBD1. CDR1 and CDR2 from the germline V gene are SGHRS and YFSETQ. With 4 bases clipped from V and 5 bases from J, the junction kept 14 bases outside the gene matches. This CDR3 spans 17 amino acids. The DNA of the CDR3 is TGCGCCAGCAGCCGACAGGGACTCGAGGCCTTAAATGAAAAACTGTTTTTT. Its translation is CASSRQGLEALNEKLFF.

The chain carries TRBV5-1 and TRBJ1-4; D remains unclear. V was clipped by 0 bases and J by 6 bases, with 9 bases between them. CDR3 length: 14 amino acids. Germline CDR1 reads SGHRS; CDR2 reads YFSETQ. The CDR3 is CASSLDSLYEKLFF. Here the CDR3 DNA reads TGCGCCAGCAGCTTGGACAGCTTGTATGAAAAACTGTTTTTT.

The rearrangement links TRBV5-4 to TRBJ2-7, with a possible D match to TRBD1 (6 bases). This CDR3 is built from 14 residues. Between the trimmed V and J ends, which lost 5 bases and 7 bases, there was a span of 19 bases. The germline gives CDR1 SGHNT, CDR2 YYREEE (reference sequence). The CDR3 DNA reads TGTGCCAGCAGTGCGGGCCCAGGGGCTTTGGAGCAGTACTTC. Protein product: CASSAGPGALEQYF.

The rearrangement uses TRBV6-1 and TRBJ2-5; D is unresolved. The CDR3 contains 12 residues. CDR1 and CDR2 from the germline V gene are MNHNS and SASEGT. The germline V and J ends were trimmed by 2 bases and 7 bases, with 8 bases remaining between them. As DNA, the CDR3 is TGTGCCAGCAGTGAATCGAGAGGGACCCAGTACTTC. Its translation is CASSESRGTQYF.

In this sample, this clone turned up a few times. This rearrangement joins TRBV5-5 to TRBJ2-7; the D is unclear. The ends were cut back, 4 bases at V and 6 bases at J, with 11 bases in the middle. Germline CDR1 and CDR2: SGHKS and YYEKEE (reference sequence). The CDR3 is 12 amino acids. The CDR3 sequence is CASSPWSREQYF. Written as DNA, the CDR3 is TGTGCCAGCAGCCCATGGAGCCGCGAGCAGTACTTC.

This clone has only one observation. The chain has TRBV5-1 and TRBJ1-2; 10 positions match TRBD1. The CDR3 runs to 16 residues. The germline V gene has CDR1 SGHRS and CDR2 YFSETQ. J gave up 4 bases and V 1 base, and 7 bases lay outside the gene matches. The CDR3 coding sequence is TGCGCCAGCAGCTTGTCGGGACAGGGGATACTCTATGGCTACACCTTC. This encodes CASSLSGQGILYGYTF. Full variable domain (outside the CDR3, taken from reference TRBV5-1 and TRBJ1-2): KAGVTQTPRYLIKTRGQQVTLSCSPISGHRSVSWYQQTPGQGLQFLFEYFSETQRNKGNFPGRFSGRQFSNSRSEMNVSTLELGDSALYLCASSLSGQGILYGYTFGSGTRLTVV.

The gene calls are TRBV5-4 and TRBJ2-7; 8 positions match TRBD2. Germline CDR1 reads SGHNT; CDR2 reads YYREEE (reference sequence). V shed 4 bases, J shed 0 bases, and the junction held 9 bases outside the gene matches. This CDR3 has 16 residues. The DNA for the CDR3 is TGTGCCAGCAGCCCCCCGGGGGGGGCTGGCTCCTACGAGCAGTACTTC. Translating it yields CASSPPGGAGSYEQYF.

This chain connects TRBV27 to TRBJ1-5, with 12 bases matching TRBD1. The CDR3 is made up of 16 amino acids. Trimming removed 4 bases from V and 2 bases from J; junction bases left unmatched: 3. CDR1 and CDR2 (germline): MNHEY, SMNVEV (reference sequence). The CDR3: CASSWDRGRGNQPQHF. CDR3 DNA sequence: TGTGCCAGCAGTTGGGACAGGGGGCGAGGCAATCAGCCCCAGCATTTT.

V usage is TRBV15 and J usage is TRBJ2-3, with TRBD2 as a possible D gene (5 bases). The germline gives CDR1 LNHNV, CDR2 YYDKDF (reference sequence). Trimming removed 1 base at V and 2 bases at J, with 10 bases between. The CDR3 sequence is 15 residues long. CDR3 bases: TGTGCCACCAGCAGAGGCGGCGGGCCCACAGATACGCAGTATTTT. Its translation is CATSRGGGPTDTQYF. Full variable domain (remainder filled in from reference TRBV15 and TRBJ2-3): DAMVIQNPRYQVTQFGKPVTLSCSQTLNHNVMYWYQQKSSQAPKLLFHYYDKDFNNEADTPDNFQSRRPNTSFCFLDIRSPGLGDTAMYLCATSRGGGPTDTQYFGPGTRLTVL.

Only a few counts were recorded for this clone. The CDR3 reads CAWRQTGIEEAFF. For the CDR3, the DNA is TGTGCCTGGAGGCAGACAGGGATTGAGGAAGCTTTCTTT. J is TRBJ1-1 and V is TRBV30; 7 bases agree with TRBD1. CDR3 size: 13 residues. J was trimmed by 8 bases and V by 3 bases; bases with no gene match: 9. Germline V gives CDR1 GTSNPN, CDR2 SVGIG (reference sequence).

The V call is TRBV18, the J call TRBJ2-7; D is possibly TRBD1 or TRBD2 (5 bases each). Looked up from germline, CDR1 is KGHSH and CDR2 is LQKENI. The V end lost 0 bases, the J end lost 6 bases, and 6 bases lay between the germline ends. CDR3 size: 12 residues. CDR3 region: CASSPPGVEQYF. The CDR3 region has the DNA TGTGCCAGCTCACCACCGGGGGTCGAGCAGTACTTC. Combining the CDR3 with reference TRBV18 and TRBJ2-7 gives the whole variable domain NAGVMQNPRHLVRRRGQEARLRCSPMKGHSHVYWYRQLPEEGLKFMVYLQKENIIDESGMPKERFSAEFPKEGPSILRIQQVVRGDSAAYFCASSPPGVEQYFGPGTRLTVT.

This chain links TRBV7-3 with TRBJ2-1; TRBD1 might be the D (6 bases). In germline, CDR1 is SGHTA, CDR2 FQGTGA. The CDR3 is made up of 12 amino acids. The ends were cut back, 8 bases at V and 6 bases at J, with 11 bases in the middle. CDR3 in DNA: TGTGCCAGCTCGGGACAAGGCAATGAGCAGTTCTTC. This encodes CASSGQGNEQFF.

The chain uses TRBV9 and TRBJ1-2, with unresolved D. Trimming left V 0 bases short and J 8 bases short, with 11 bases between. In germline, CDR1 is SGDLS, CDR2 YYNGEE. The CDR3 length is 13 residues. The CDR3, as DNA: TGTGCCAGCAGCGTAGGGAACGGGGAGGGCTACACCTTC. Translating gives CASSVGNGEGYTF.

V usage is TRBV16 and J usage is TRBJ1-5; unclear D gene. The V gene lost 0 bases and the J gene lost 6 bases, with 12 bases spanning the gap. The CDR3 has 15 amino acids. CDR1 and CDR2 from the germline V gene are KGHSY and FQNENV. CDR3 amino acids: CASSQSSPGTQPQHF. The DNA of the CDR3 is TGTGCCAGCAGCCAATCGTCCCCCGGAACTCAGCCCCAGCATTTT.

The chain combines TRBV27 with TRBJ1-1; tentatively, D is TRBD1 (5 bases). The germline CDR1 and CDR2 sequences are MNHEY and SMNVEV (reference sequence). The CDR3 length is 13 residues. With 3 bases removed from V and 5 bases from J, the gap between germline ends came to 10 bases. CDR3 sequence (DNA): TGTGCCAGCAGTTTCTCTAAGGGGACTGAAGCTTTCTTT. This codes for CASSFSKGTEAFF.

The chain joins TRBV9 to TRBJ2-1, with 7 positions matching TRBD1. The CDR3 totals 12 residues. Looked up from germline, CDR1 is SGDLS and CDR2 is YYNGEE. The V and J ends lost 3 bases and 10 bases, in that order; junction bases with no gene match: 4. CDR3 protein: CASSGQGYEQFF. CDR3 DNA: TGTGCCAGCAGCGGACAGGGTTACGAGCAGTTCTTC. The full variable domain, rest sourced from reference TRBV9 and TRBJ2-1, is DSGVTQTPKHLITATGQRVTLRCSPRSGDLSVYWYQQSLDQGLQFLIQYYNGEERAKGNILERFSAQQFPDLHSELNLSSLELGDSALYFCASSGQGYEQFFGPGTRLTVL.

The chain combines TRBV5-1 with TRBJ1-1; D is unresolved. Per the germline V gene, CDR1 is SGHRS and CDR2 is YFSETQ. V lost 0 bases, J lost 4 bases, and 7 bases lay in between. The CDR3 length is 13 residues. The CDR3, as DNA: TGCGCCAGCAGCTTGGAGGTTGGCACTGAAGCTTTCTTT. This sequence encodes CASSLEVGTEAFF.

In its sample, this clone was seen once. The chain has TRBV5-1 and TRBJ2-5; 11 nucleotides line up with TRBD2. Germline CDR1 reads SGHRS; CDR2 reads YFSETQ. V lost 6 bases to trimming and J lost 0 bases; unmatched junction nucleotides: 10. There are 17 residues in the CDR3. CDR3 bases: TGCGCCAGCATATCGGCTAGCGGGGGGTTGTACCAAGAGACCCAGTACTTC. Translation gives CASISASGGLYQETQYF.

This sequence joins TRBV9 and TRBJ2-2, with unresolved D. The CDR3 consists of 15 residues. Germline CDR1 reads SGDLS; CDR2 reads YYNGEE. V was clipped by 4 bases and J by 5 bases, with 15 bases between them. CDR3 nucleotide sequence: TGTGCCAGCAGCCTCAGTGGATCCGGGACCGGGGAGCTGTTTTTT. Amino acids: CASSLSGSGTGELFF.

V gene TRBV5-8 combines with J gene TRBJ2-5, with D perhaps matching TRBD2 (6 bases). CDR1 and CDR2 from the germline V gene are SGHTS and YDEGEE. With 3 bases removed from V and 4 bases from J, the gap between germline ends came to 16 bases. This CDR3 contains 15 residues. The DNA for the CDR3 is TGTGCCAGCAGCTCCTGGGAGGCGGGCGGAGAGACCCAGTACTTC. Its protein product is CASSSWEAGGETQYF.